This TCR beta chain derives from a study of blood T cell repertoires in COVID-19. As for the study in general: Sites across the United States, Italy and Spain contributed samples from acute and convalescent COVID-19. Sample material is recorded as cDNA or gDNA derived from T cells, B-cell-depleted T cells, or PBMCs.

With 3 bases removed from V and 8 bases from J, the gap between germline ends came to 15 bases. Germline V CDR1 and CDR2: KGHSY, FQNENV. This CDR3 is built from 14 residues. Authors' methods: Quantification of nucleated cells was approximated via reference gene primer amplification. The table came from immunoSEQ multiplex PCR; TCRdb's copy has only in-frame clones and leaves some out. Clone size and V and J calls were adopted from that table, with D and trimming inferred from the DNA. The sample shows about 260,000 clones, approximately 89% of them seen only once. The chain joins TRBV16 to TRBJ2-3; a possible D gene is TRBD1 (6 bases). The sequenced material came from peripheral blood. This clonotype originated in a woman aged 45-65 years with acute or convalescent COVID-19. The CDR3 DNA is TGTGCCAGCAGCCACATCACCGGGACAAGTACGCAGTATTTT. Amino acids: CASSHITGTSTQYF.